The clone carrying this TCR beta chain was seen ten or more times. Its antigen is currently unknown. TCRdb itself ran the 5' RACE reads through MiXCR, one entry per CDR3 protein. The sample consists of around 15,000 distinct CDR3 sequences, approximately 6.3% of them appearing once. These data belong to a study of spatial heterogeneity in lung cancer. For the study at large: TCR transcript abundance in tumor regions was strongly correlated with the T cell module score obtained from matched bulk RNA-seq.

Broader study findings: In tumors, expanded intratumoral alpha and beta TCR counts tracked mutation counts.

Time point: sample taken at primary tumor resection. The 60 to 80 donors had untreated early-stage non-small cell lung cancer. The receptor's source is a female donor with early-stage non-small cell lung cancer. The specimen was lung tumor tissue, collected at surgery.

CDR3 amino acids: CASSQAEQGAAETQYF. Written as DNA, the CDR3 is TGTGCCAGCAGCCAAGCTGAACAGGGGGCGGCAGAGACCCAGTACTTC. The chain couples TRBV4-2 to TRBJ2-5; the match to TRBD1 covers 9 bases. Germline CDR1 LGHNA, CDR2 YNFKEQ. The J segment lost 4 bases and the V segment lost 1 base, leaving 7 bases of the junction unmatched. This CDR3 spans 16 amino acids.